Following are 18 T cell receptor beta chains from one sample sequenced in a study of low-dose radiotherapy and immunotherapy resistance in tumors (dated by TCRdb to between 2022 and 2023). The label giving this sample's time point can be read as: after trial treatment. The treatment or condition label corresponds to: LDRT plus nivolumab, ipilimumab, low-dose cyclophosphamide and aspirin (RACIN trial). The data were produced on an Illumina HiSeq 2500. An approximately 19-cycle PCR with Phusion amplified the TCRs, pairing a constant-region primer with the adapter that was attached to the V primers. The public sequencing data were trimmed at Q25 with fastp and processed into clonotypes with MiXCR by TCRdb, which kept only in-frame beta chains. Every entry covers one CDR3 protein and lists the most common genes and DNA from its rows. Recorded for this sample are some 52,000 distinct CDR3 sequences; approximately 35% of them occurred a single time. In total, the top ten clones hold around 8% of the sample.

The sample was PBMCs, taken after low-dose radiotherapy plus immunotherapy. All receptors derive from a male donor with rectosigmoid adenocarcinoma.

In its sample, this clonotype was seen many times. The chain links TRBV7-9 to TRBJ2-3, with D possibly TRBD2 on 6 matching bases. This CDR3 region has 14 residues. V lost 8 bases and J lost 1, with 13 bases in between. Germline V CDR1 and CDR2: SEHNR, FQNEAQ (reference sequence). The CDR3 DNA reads TGTGCCAGCCCTCCCGGGAGACGCACAGATACGCAGTATTTT. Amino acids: CASPPGRRTDTQYF.

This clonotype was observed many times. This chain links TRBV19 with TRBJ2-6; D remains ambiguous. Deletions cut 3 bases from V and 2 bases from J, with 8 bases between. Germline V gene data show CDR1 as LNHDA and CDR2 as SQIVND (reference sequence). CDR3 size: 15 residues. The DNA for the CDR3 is TGTGCCAGTAGTATCTACAGTACTGGGGCCAACGTCCTGACTTTC. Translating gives CASSIYSTGANVLTF.

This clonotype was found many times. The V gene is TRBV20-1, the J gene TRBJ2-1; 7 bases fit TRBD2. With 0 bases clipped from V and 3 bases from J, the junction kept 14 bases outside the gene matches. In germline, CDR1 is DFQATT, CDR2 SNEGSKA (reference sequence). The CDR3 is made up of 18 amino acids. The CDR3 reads CSARDRGEWGGVYNEQFF. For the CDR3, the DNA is TGCAGTGCTAGAGATCGGGGGGAGTGGGGTGGGGTCTACAATGAGCAGTTCTTC.

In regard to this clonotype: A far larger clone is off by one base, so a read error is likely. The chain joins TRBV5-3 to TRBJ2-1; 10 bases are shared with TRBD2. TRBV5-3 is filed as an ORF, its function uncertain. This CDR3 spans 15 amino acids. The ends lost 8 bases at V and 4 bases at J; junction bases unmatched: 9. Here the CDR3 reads CASSTAGGHYNEQFF. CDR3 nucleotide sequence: TGTGCCAGCAGCACAGCGGGGGGGCATTACAATGAGCAGTTCTTC.

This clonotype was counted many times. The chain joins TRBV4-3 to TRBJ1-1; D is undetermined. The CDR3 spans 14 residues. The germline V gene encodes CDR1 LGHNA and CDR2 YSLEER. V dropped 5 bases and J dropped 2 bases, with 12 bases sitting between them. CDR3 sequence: CASSKGLPNTEAFF. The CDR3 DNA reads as TGCGCCAGCAGCAAGGGCCTTCCTAACACTGAAGCTTTCTTT.

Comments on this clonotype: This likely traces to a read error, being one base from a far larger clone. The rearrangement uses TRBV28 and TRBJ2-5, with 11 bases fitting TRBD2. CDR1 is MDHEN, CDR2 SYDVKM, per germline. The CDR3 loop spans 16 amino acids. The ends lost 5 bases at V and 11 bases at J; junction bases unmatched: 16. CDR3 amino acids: CASSPNLLAGVNEQYF. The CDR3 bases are TGTGCCAGCAGTCCCAACCTACTAGCGGGGGTGAATGAGCAGTACTTC.

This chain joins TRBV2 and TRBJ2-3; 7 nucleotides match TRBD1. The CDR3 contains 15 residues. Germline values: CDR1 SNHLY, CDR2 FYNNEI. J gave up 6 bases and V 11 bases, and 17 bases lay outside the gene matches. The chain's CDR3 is CAGPKGQPNGDTQYF. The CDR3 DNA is TGTGCCGGCCCGAAGGGACAGCCCAATGGGGATACGCAGTATTTT.

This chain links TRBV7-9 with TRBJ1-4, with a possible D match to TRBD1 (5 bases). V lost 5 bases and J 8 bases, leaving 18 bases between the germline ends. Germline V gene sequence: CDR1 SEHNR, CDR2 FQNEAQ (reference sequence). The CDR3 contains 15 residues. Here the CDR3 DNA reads TGTGCCAGCAGCCCGGCCTCTCTTCGGGGCGAAAAACTGTTTTTT. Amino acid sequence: CASSPASLRGEKLFF.

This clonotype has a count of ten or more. CDR3 bases: TGTGCCAGCAGCCTACCGGGGACAGGGGTCGGCCAGCCCCAGCATTTT. Its protein product is CASSLPGTGVGQPQHF. The chain has TRBV7-2 and TRBJ1-5, with 10 bases that match TRBD1. The ends lost 5 bases at V and 7 bases at J; junction bases unmatched: 11. The germline gives CDR1 SGHTA, CDR2 FQGNSA. This CDR3 spans 16 amino acids.

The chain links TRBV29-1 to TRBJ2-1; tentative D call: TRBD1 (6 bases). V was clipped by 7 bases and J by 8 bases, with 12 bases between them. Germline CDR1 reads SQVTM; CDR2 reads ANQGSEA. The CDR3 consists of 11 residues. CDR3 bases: TGCAGCGCTAGCAGGGGCGATGAGCAGTTCTTC. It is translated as CSASRGDEQFF.

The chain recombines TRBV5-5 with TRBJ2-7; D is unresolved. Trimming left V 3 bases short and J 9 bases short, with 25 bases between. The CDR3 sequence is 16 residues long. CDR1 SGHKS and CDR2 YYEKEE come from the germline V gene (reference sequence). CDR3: CASSWTPNTSWDAQYF. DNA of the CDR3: TGTGCCAGCAGCTGGACCCCAAATACCTCATGGGATGCGCAGTACTTC. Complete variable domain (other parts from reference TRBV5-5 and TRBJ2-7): DAGVTQSPTHLIKTRGQQVTLRCSPISGHKSVSWYQQVLGQGPQFIFQYYEKEERGRGNFPDRFSARQFPNYSSELNVNALLLGDSALYLCASSWTPNTSWDAQYFGPGTRLTVT.

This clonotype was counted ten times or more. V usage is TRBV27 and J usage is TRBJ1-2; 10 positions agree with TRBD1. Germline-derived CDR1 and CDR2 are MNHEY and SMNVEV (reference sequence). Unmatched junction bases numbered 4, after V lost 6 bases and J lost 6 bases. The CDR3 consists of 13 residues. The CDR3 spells CASSRQGADGYTF. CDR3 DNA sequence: TGTGCCAGCAGCCGACAGGGGGCCGATGGCTACACCTTC.

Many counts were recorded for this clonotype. The CDR3 nucleotides read TGTGCCAGCACAAGACGGGGGGAGGATGGCTACACCTTC. Translated, it gives CASTRRGEDGYTF. V gene TRBV12-3 or TRBV12-4 combines with J gene TRBJ1-2; D might be TRBD1 (5 bases). The length of the CDR3 is 13 residues. Trimming removed 7 bases from V and 6 bases from J, with 15 bases in between.

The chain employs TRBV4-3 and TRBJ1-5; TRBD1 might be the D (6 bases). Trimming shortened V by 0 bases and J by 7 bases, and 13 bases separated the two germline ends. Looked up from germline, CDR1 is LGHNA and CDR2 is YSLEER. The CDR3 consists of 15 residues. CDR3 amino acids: CASSQEQGGGQPQHF. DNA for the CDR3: TGCGCCAGCAGCCAAGAGCAAGGGGGAGGCCAGCCCCAGCATTTT.

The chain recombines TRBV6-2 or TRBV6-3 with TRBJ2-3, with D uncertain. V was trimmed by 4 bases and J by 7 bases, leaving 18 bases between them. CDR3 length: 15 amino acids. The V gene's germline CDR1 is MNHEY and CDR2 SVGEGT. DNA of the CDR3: TGTGCCAGCAGTTTCATAGGTCCCGAAGTTTATACGCAGTATTTT. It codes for CASSFIGPEVYTQYF.

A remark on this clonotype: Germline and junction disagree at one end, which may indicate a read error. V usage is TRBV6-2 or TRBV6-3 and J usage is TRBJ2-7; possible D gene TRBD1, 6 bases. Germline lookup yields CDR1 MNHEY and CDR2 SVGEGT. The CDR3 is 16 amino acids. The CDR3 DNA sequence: TGTGCCAGCAGTGAAGGGACACGGCTTAGCTCCTGCGAGCAGTACTTC. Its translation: CASSEGTRLSSCEQYF.

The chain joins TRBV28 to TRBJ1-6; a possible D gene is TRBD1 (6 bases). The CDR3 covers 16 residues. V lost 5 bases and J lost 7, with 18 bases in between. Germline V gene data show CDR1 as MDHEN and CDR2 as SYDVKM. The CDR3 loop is CASSPRTGGWNSPLHF. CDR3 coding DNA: TGTGCCAGCAGTCCCAGAACGGGGGGCTGGAATTCACCCCTCCACTTT.

The CDR3 is CASSEDGTSGSAQYF. The CDR3 bases are TGTGCCAGCAGTGAGGACGGGACTAGCGGGAGCGCGCAGTATTTT. The J gene is TRBJ2-3, the V gene TRBV6-8, with TRBD2 matching 14 bases. There are 15 residues in the CDR3. Trimming removed 5 bases from V and 10 bases from J; junction bases left unmatched: 8. Looked up from germline, CDR1 is MNHGY and CDR2 is SAAAGT.